This TCR beta chain was identified in a study of blood T cell repertoires in COVID-19. Original processing notes: Reference gene primer amplification gave nucleated cell count estimates. Using immunoSEQ multiplex PCR, the repertoire was profiled, and TCRdb retains in-frame clones only, with some absent. The V and J calls and clone size come from that table; D and trimming were worked out from the DNA. The repertoire holds about 240,000 clones, with roughly 87% as singletons. In germline, CDR1 is MNHEY, CDR2 SVGAGI. The CDR3 has 15 residues. V lost 2 bases to trimming and J lost 7 bases; unmatched junction nucleotides: 7. In its sample, this clone was seen once.

The chain is built from TRBV6-5 and TRBJ2-3, with 9 bases that match TRBD2. The TCR originated in a man aged 55 to 69 who had recovered from COVID-19. The source material was peripheral blood. The CDR3 here is CASSYDNSGGYTQYF. Here the CDR3 DNA reads TGTGCCAGCAGTTACGATAATAGCGGGGGTTATACGCAGTATTTT.